This TCR beta chain originates from a study of T cell responses to AZD1222 COVID-19 vaccine (dated by TCRdb to about 2021). As for the study more broadly: AZD1222 recipients whose second dose came at about 4 weeks and those whose second dose came at about 12 weeks were combined into one group, since spike-specific TCR depth and breadth did not differ between the two schedules. A total of approximately 240 trial participants underwent TCR sequencing, of whom roughly 210 received two doses of AZD1222 and about 25 received two doses of the MenACWY control vaccine. Trial participants were enrolled by age into subgroups of 18-55, 56-69 and 70-plus years, and around 140, 26 and 57 TCR-sequenced participants, respectively, were included in these subgroups. Results the study describes overall, beyond this receptor: Spike-specific TCR breadth and depth rose significantly after two AZD1222 doses compared with day 0 and with MenACWY recipients. Epitopes outside the regions mutated in the B.1.351 and B.1.1.7 variants were reportedly recognized by nearly half of the unique spike-specific TCRs. In the small 56-69-year group, the increase in depth fell short of significance, most likely because of low power. CD4 TCRs associated with the vaccine covered the entire spike protein, and the dominant responses were in regions 160-218 and 743-854. Only five or six AZD1222 recipients were SARS-CoV-2 seropositive at baseline, limiting conclusions about previously exposed vaccinees. Participants were mostly white British and included more females than males, and it was suggested by the authors that clonal diversity may have been underestimated. Because no day 14 peak-response samples were available, the repertoires could be characterized only after the peak T cell response.

In this sample, this clone turned up many times. Its antigen has not been determined. Nothing much larger sits one base from this clone, and base qualities are not available. The CDR3 regions of human TCRbeta chains were analyzed by immunosequencing. In the source study's methods: TCRs in the repertoires were matched against a reference library of SARS-CoV-2-specific TCRs that had been generated with the MIRA antigen-specificity platform. Breadth meant the fraction of unique TCRs that were SARS-CoV-2-associated, whereas depth meant the fraction of total T cells that were SARS-CoV-2-associated. Using the MIRA data, each spike-specific TCR was assigned both to the spike region to which the TCR was reactive and to a CD4 or CD8 class. Log10-transformed breadth and depth values were compared by one-way ANOVA with Sidak's multiple comparisons tests. This is the immuneACCESS table as TCRdb keeps it, with only in-frame sequences that have V and J called. A part of the clones is gone; compared with another copy, unresolved V genes explain less than half, and the rest is unexplained. D and trimming were read from the DNA, whereas the V and J calls and clone size are those reported in that table. The sample table lists more than 150,000 clones, approximately 90% of them with a count of one. The ten largest account for 5% to 7% of the sample.

In light of the paper, this sample's time point label describes: baseline before first vaccination. Vaccinee samples came from UK trials COV001 and COV002, including a single-blind randomized controlled phase 2/3 trial of AZD1222 (ChAdOx1 nCoV-19) in healthy adults. For TCRbeta chain sequencing, PBMC samples from trial participants were taken at day 0 and at day 28 after the second dose. The receptor was derived from an adult in good health. The sample in question was peripheral blood, obtained on day 0 of AZD1222 vaccination.

The CDR3 loop reads CASSLAPPAGVSYNEQFF. In nucleotide form, the sequence is TGTGCCAGCAGCTTAGCCCCCCCAGCGGGGGTCTCCTACAATGAGCAGTTCTTC. This chain joins TRBV7-2 to TRBJ2-1; 8 bases in the junction line up with TRBD2. As encoded in the germline V gene, CDR1 is SGHTA while CDR2 is FQGNSA. The CDR3 runs 18 amino acids, cysteine and phenylalanine included. Kept here is only the CDR3 DNA, which spans 54 bases and is read in frame from base 1. Unmatched junction bases come to 7, with V trimmed by 0 bases and J by 0 bases.